A selection of T cell receptor beta chains follows, all from one sample in a study of OX40 agonist ivuxolimab in advanced cancers. The data were produced by immunoSEQ multiplex PCR, yet TCRdb's version contains in-frame clones alone and is incomplete. The sample contains tens of thousands of clones, 75% to 90% of which appear only once. Sequenced here: CD4+ or CD8+ T cells sorted from blood, sampled in a trial of the OX40 agonist ivuxolimab. These receptors all come from an adult with an advanced solid tumor such as melanoma, head and neck, liver or kidney cancer. Both conserved end residues are part of each CDR3. The D gene is left open where the match is weak. Where a row states a size, it is once, few, many or the class of an expanded clone; other rows omit it.

>TRBV9|-|TRBD2|TRBJ2-3
TGTGCCAGCACCCGTAGTGGGACTAGCGGGTCTGATACGCAGTATTTT
CASTRSGTSGSDTQYF
>TRBV4-3|few|TRBD1|TRBJ1-1
TGCGCCAGCAGCCAAGACAGGGGGGCGAACACTGAAGCTTTCTTT
CASSQDRGANTEAFF
>TRBV14|-|TRBD2|TRBJ2-3
TGTGCCAGCAGCCAAGATCGAACTAGCGTCACAGATACGCAGTATTTT
CASSQDRTSVTDTQYF
>TRBV4-3|-|TRBD2|TRBJ2-2
TGCGCCAGCAGCCAAGATGCTAGCGGGAGGTCTTTGAACACCGGGGAGCTGTTTTTT
CASSQDASGRSLNTGELFF
>TRBV4-1|-|TRBD1|TRBJ1-5
TGCGCCAGCAGCCCGATGCGTCAGGGGGCGTTTTTGGGTCAGCCCCAGCATTTT
CASSPMRQGAFLGQPQHF
>TRBV5-1|-|-|TRBJ2-4
TGCGCCAGCAGCCCGGAACCCGAGGACCACACCTACTTAGCCAAAAACATTCAGTACTTC
CASSPEPEDHTYLAKNIQYF
>TRBV2|few|TRBD1|TRBJ2-5
TGTGCCAGCAGTAACACAGGGGGCTCGGAGACCCAGTACTTC
CASSNTGGSETQYF
>TRBV29-1|-|-|TRBJ1-3
TGCAGCGTCCTCCTGACAGCAGGAAACACCATATATTTT
CSVLLTAGNTIYF
>TRBV4-1|-|TRBD1|TRBJ2-1
TGCGCCAGCAGCCAATATGGGACAGGGTACAATGAGCAGTTCTTC
CASSQYGTGYNEQFF
>TRBV28|-|TRBD1|TRBJ2-5
TGTGCCAGCAGTTTATTGGGGACAGGGAACAAGAGATGGGCCCAGTACTTC
CASSLLGTGNKRWAQYF
>TRBV6-1|-|-|TRBJ1-5
TGTGCCAGCAACCCGTCCCCCCAGCATTTT
CASNPSPQHF
>TRBV19|-|-|TRBJ2-1
TGTGCCAGTAGGTTAGAGGACAGACCATACAATGAGCAGTTCTTC
CASRLEDRPYNEQFF
>TRBV2|-|TRBD1|TRBJ1-2
TGTGCCAGCACTGGGGAGGGGGCCTCCTCCTATGGCTACACCTTC
CASTGEGASSYGYTF
>TRBV5-1|-|TRBD2|TRBJ2-5
TGCGCCAGCAGCTTGGGTCTAGCGGGAGCGTCGGCGGAGACCCAGTACTTC
CASSLGLAGASAETQYF
>TRBV11-1|-|-|TRBJ1-1
TGTGCCAGCAGATCAAACAGGGACACTGAAGCTTTCTTT
CASRSNRDTEAFF
>TRBV4-3|-|TRBD2|TRBJ2-1
TGCGCCAGCAGCCAAAGAGGGGGACTAGCGGGAGATGAGCAGTTCTTC
CASSQRGGLAGDEQFF
>TRBV2|-|TRBD2|TRBJ2-3
TGTGCCAGCAGTATAGCGGGAGGCACAGATACGCAGTATTTT
CASSIAGGTDTQYF
>TRBV5-1|-|-|TRBJ2-1
TGCGCCAGCAGCTTGGAGCCCAGGGAGAGTGAGCAGTTCTTC
CASSLEPRESEQFF
>TRBV7-2|-|-|TRBJ1-4
TGTGCCAGCAGCTTAGGTGTGGAAAAACTGTTTTTT
CASSLGVEKLFF
>TRBV5-1|-|-|TRBJ2-7
TGTGCCAGCAGCTTAGGCGGGGTCTACGAGCAGTACTTC
CASSLGGVYEQYF
>TRBV10-3|-|TRBD1|TRBJ1-1
TGTGCCATCAGTGATATTGGGTTTAGACAGGGAGGCACTGAAGCTTTCTTT
CAISDIGFRQGGTEAFF
>TRBV25-1|-|-|TRBJ2-7
TGTGCCAGCAGTGAATCCTCTTCCTACGAGCAGTACTTC
CASSESSSYEQYF
>TRBV29-1|-|-|TRBJ2-3
TGCAGCGTAGCAAGGGGGAATACAGATACGCAGTATTTT
CSVARGNTDTQYF
>TRBV18|-|-|TRBJ1-5
TGTGCCAGCTCACCCGGAATGGGTCAGCCCCAGCATTTT
CASSPGMGQPQHF
>TRBV19|-|TRBD1|TRBJ2-5
TGTGCCAGTAGGCCACTCGACAGGACAGGAGAGACCCAGTACTTC
CASRPLDRTGETQYF
>TRBV7-2|-|TRBD1|TRBJ2-7
TGTGCCAGCAGCTTAGTGGGACAGGGGGCGGCTTACGAGCAGTACTTC
CASSLVGQGAAYEQYF